Below, 25 T cell receptor beta chains from the same sample are listed, as sequenced in a study of cytomegalovirus exposure and HLA in healthy donors. PCR was performed using 60 Vbeta and 13 Jbeta primers. The assay was immunoSEQ multiplex PCR, and TCRdb's table has in-frame clones only and misses some. This sample has 270,000 or so clones, with roughly 89% found just once. The sample consisted of PBMCs. All receptors derive from a man in his forties in good health and CMV-seropositive.

The CDR3 nucleotides are TGTGCCAGCAGACTAGACCTTAATCAGCCCCAGCATTTT. This encodes CASRLDLNQPQHF. The chain uses TRBV7-2 and TRBJ1-5; the D is unclear. The CDR3 is 13 amino acids. The ends were cut back, 6 bases at V and 4 bases at J, with 10 bases in the middle. CDR1 and CDR2 (germline): SGHTA, FQGNSA.

This chain joins TRBV5-6 and TRBJ2-5; D uncertain. With 1 base removed from V and 1 base from J, the gap between germline ends came to 11 bases. Germline CDR1 and CDR2: SGHDT and YYEEEE. This CDR3 region has 15 residues. CDR3 DNA: TGTGCCAGCAGCTTGCTATCCGCTCTCCAAGAGACCCAGTACTTC. The encoded protein is CASSLLSALQETQYF.

This clone turned up a few times. V and J are TRBV28 and TRBJ1-4; 10 bases are a match to TRBD1. V was pared by 2 bases and J by 6 bases, with 3 bases of the junction left unmatched. From germline, CDR1 is MDHEN and CDR2 SYDVKM. CDR3 length: 15 amino acids. CDR3: CASSLPGTGDEKLFF. CDR3 in DNA: TGTGCCAGCAGTTTACCGGGGACAGGGGATGAAAAACTGTTTTTT.

The chain carries TRBV2 and TRBJ2-7; TRBD1 is a possible D gene (5 bases). Trimming removed 5 bases from V and 7 bases from J, with 15 bases in between. Germline lookup yields CDR1 SNHLY and CDR2 FYNNEI. There are 13 residues in the CDR3. CDR3 nucleotides: TGTGCCAGCAGTCGCAAAGGGGCATGGGAGCAGTACTTC. Residues: CASSRKGAWEQYF.

The DNA of the CDR3 is TGTGCCAGCAGACTGGGGGCCACCTCTGGGGCCAACGTCCTGACTTTC. This encodes CASRLGATSGANVLTF. This chain uses TRBV27 with TRBJ2-6; tentatively, D is TRBD1 (6 bases). Germline CDR1 reads MNHEY; CDR2 reads SMNVEV (reference sequence). The CDR3 is made up of 16 amino acids. V was trimmed by 6 bases and J by 0 bases, leaving 12 bases between them.

V usage is TRBV7-9 and J usage is TRBJ2-1; TRBD2 matches at 10 bases. Trimming at V came to 1 base and at J to 8 bases, leaving 8 bases not matched to a gene. CDR3 size: 16 residues. Germline-derived CDR1 and CDR2 are SEHNR and FQNEAQ (reference sequence). The CDR3 sequence: CASSLVLGTSVDEQFF. The CDR3 region has the DNA TGTGCCAGCAGCTTAGTCCTTGGGACTAGCGTGGATGAGCAGTTCTTC.

The rearrangement joins TRBV28 to TRBJ2-7, with a possible D match to TRBD2 (5 bases). V was cut by 7 bases and J by 2 bases, with 18 bases left in between. Germline V gene lookup returns CDR1 MDHEN and CDR2 SYDVKM. This CDR3 contains 15 residues. The DNA of the CDR3 is TGTGCCAGCATCGGCCCCGGGGTGGGCACCTACGAGCAGTACTTC. Translated, it gives CASIGPGVGTYEQYF.

J is TRBJ2-7 and V is TRBV7-2; maybe TRBD2 (6 bases). This CDR3 region has 15 residues. Germline V CDR1 and CDR2: SGHTA, FQGNSA. Trimming pared 1 base from V and 2 bases from J, leaving 12 bases between. This CDR3 reads CASSLEGGGTYEQYF. The CDR3 DNA is TGTGCCAGCAGCTTAGAAGGAGGAGGGACCTACGAGCAGTACTTC.

The V and J genes are TRBV28 and TRBJ1-5, with D possibly matching TRBD1 (5 bases). Deletions cut 7 bases from V and 2 bases from J, with 9 bases between. Germline lookup yields CDR1 MDHEN and CDR2 SYDVKM. This CDR3 is 13 amino acids long. Here the CDR3 DNA reads TGTGCCAGCAATATAGGGGGCAATCAGCCCCAGCATTTT. Translating gives CASNIGGNQPQHF.

The DNA for the CDR3 is TGCGCCAGCAGCGGGACTAGCGGGACCGGGGAGCTGTTTTTT. Its protein is CASSGTSGTGELFF. The rearrangement joins TRBV5-1 to TRBJ2-2; TRBD2 matches at 12 bases. V lost 4 bases and J lost 5; bases outside the gene matches: 0. Looked up from germline, CDR1 is SGHRS and CDR2 is YFSETQ. CDR3 length: 14 amino acids.

The chain carries TRBV5-4 and TRBJ2-7; D may be TRBD1 (6 bases). CDR1 and CDR2 (germline): SGHNT, YYREEE (reference sequence). Trimming removed 3 bases at V and 6 bases at J, with 19 bases between. The CDR3 runs to 15 residues. The CDR3 DNA reads TGTGCCAGCAGCTCAGGGGTCTCGGGGATAGGCGAGCAGTACTTC. This gives the protein CASSSGVSGIGEQYF.

The table lists this clone with a count of one. The rearrangement links TRBV28 to TRBJ1-1; 8 bases fit TRBD1. CDR3 length: 14 amino acids. Per the germline V gene, CDR1 is MDHEN and CDR2 is SYDVKM. The J segment lost 4 bases and the V segment lost 1 base, leaving 2 bases of the junction unmatched. The chain's CDR3 is CASSLYTGGTEAFF. DNA for the CDR3: TGTGCCAGCAGTTTATATACAGGGGGCACTGAAGCTTTCTTT.

This chain links TRBV15 with TRBJ2-7; D might be TRBD1 (6 bases). The germline gives CDR1 LNHNV, CDR2 YYDKDF (reference sequence). V dropped 0 bases and J dropped 3 bases, with 27 bases sitting between them. CDR3 length: 20 residues. CDR3 coding DNA: TGTGCCACCAGCAGAGATAGGGCAGGGGACCTACTGTCCCTCTTCTACGAGCAGTACTTC. Translation gives CATSRDRAGDLLSLFYEQYF.

This clone was seen a single time. V is TRBV19 and J is TRBJ2-7; the D is unclear. Germline values: CDR1 LNHDA, CDR2 SQIVND (reference sequence). The CDR3 contains 12 residues. V lost 5 bases, J lost 6 bases, and 11 bases lay in between. The CDR3 bases are TGTGCCAGTAGTCCGGCCGGGTCCGAGCAGTACTTC. Protein product: CASSPAGSEQYF. The full variable domain, rest sourced from reference TRBV19 and TRBJ2-7, is DGGITQSPKYLFRKEGQNVTLSCEQNLNHDAMYWYRQDPGQGLRLIYYSQIVNDFQKGDIAEGYSVSREKKESFPLTVTSAQKNPTAFYLCASSPAGSEQYFGPGTRLTVT.

The chain couples TRBV21-1 to TRBJ2-1; the table's D call, TRBD2, has no DNA check behind it. TRBV21-1 is recorded as a pseudogene. The CDR3 is 18 residues long. CDR3 nucleotide sequence: TGTGCCAGCAGCTCCCACCCGGGCCGGGAGGGCCTCTACAATGAGCAGTTCTTC. Protein: CASSSHPGREGLYNEQFF.

V gene TRBV11-3 combines with J gene TRBJ2-5; a possible D gene is TRBD2 (5 bases). The germline V and J ends were trimmed by 1 base and 5 bases, with 14 bases remaining between them. Germline assignment: CDR1 SGHNT and CDR2 YENEEA. The CDR3 contains 15 residues. The CDR3 DNA reads as TGTGCCAGCAGCTTAGGGGCGGGCCCCCGGGAGACCCAGTACTTC. This gives the protein CASSLGAGPRETQYF.

The chain recombines TRBV6-5 with TRBJ1-2; D is unclear. V was shortened by 3 bases and J by 4 bases, with 9 bases between the two germline ends. CDR1 MNHEY and CDR2 SVGAGI come from the germline V gene. There are 13 residues in the CDR3. For the CDR3, the DNA is TGTGCCAGCAGTTATGAGGGTTTCTATGGCTACACCTTC. This codes for CASSYEGFYGYTF.

The chain has TRBV7-3 and TRBJ2-3; no reliable D call. This CDR3 is built from 13 residues. Germline lookup yields CDR1 SGHTA and CDR2 FQGTGA. Trimming shortened V by 5 bases and J by 6 bases, and 12 bases separated the two germline ends. CDR3 region: CASSIGVPDTQYF. The CDR3 nucleotides read TGTGCCAGCAGCATCGGAGTTCCGGATACGCAGTATTTT.

The rearrangement joins TRBV28 to TRBJ2-7, with TRBD1 as a possible D gene (6 bases). This CDR3 spans 14 amino acids. Germline V CDR1 and CDR2: MDHEN, SYDVKM. V dropped 3 bases and J dropped 4 bases, with 13 bases sitting between them. CDR3 sequence (DNA): TGTGCCAGCAGTTTCGCGGACAGCATTTACGAGCAGTACTTC. Its protein product is CASSFADSIYEQYF.

The chain combines TRBV5-1 with TRBJ2-1; D not resolved. The germline V gene encodes CDR1 SGHRS and CDR2 YFSETQ. This CDR3 contains 15 residues. V was cut by 0 bases and J by 7 bases, with 14 bases left in between. In DNA, the CDR3 is TGCGCCAGCAGCTTGGAGCCTACCGGTGCGAATGAGCAGTTCTTC. Its protein is CASSLEPTGANEQFF.

This rearrangement joins TRBV5-4 to TRBJ2-1; D ambiguous. The germline V gene encodes CDR1 SGHNT and CDR2 YYREEE (reference sequence). CDR3 length: 18 amino acids. Trimming took off 2 bases at V and 0 bases at J, with 18 bases between the two ends. The CDR3 reads CASSFLKSAISSYNEQFF. CDR3 bases: TGTGCCAGCAGCTTCTTAAAATCTGCGATAAGCTCCTACAATGAGCAGTTCTTC. Full variable domain (remainder filled in from reference TRBV5-4 and TRBJ2-1): ETGVTQSPTHLIKTRGQQVTLRCSSQSGHNTVSWYQQALGQGPQFIFQYYREEENGRGNFPPRFSGLQFPNYSSELNVNALELDDSALYLCASSFLKSAISSYNEQFFGPGTRLTVL.

The genes are TRBV7-9 and TRBJ2-2; TRBD1 aligns across 8 bases. V was clipped by 1 base and J by 0 bases; unmatched bases: 7. Germline V CDR1 and CDR2: SEHNR, FQNEAQ (reference sequence). The CDR3 has 18 residues. DNA of the CDR3: TGTGCCAGCAGCTTAGTCCCTAGGACAGGGACGAACACCGGGGAGCTGTTTTTT. This codes for CASSLVPRTGTNTGELFF.

The J gene is TRBJ2-1, the V gene TRBV29-1; tentative D call: TRBD2 (6 bases). V lost 5 bases and J lost 3, with 14 bases in between. This CDR3 contains 14 residues. The germline CDR1 and CDR2 sequences are SQVTM and ANQGSEA. The DNA for the CDR3 is TGCAGCGTTCAGACGCGGGGCATCTACAATGAGCAGTTCTTC. Translation: CSVQTRGIYNEQFF.

The chain recombines TRBV7-6 with TRBJ2-2; a weak D match, TRBD1 (6 bases). CDR1 SGHVS and CDR2 FNYEAQ come from the germline V gene. This CDR3 comprises 16 residues. The germline V and J ends were trimmed by 5 bases and 1 base, with 14 bases remaining between them. The CDR3 sequence: CASSQDRVRNTGELFF. CDR3 sequence (DNA): TGTGCCAGCAGCCAGGACAGAGTAAGGAACACCGGGGAGCTGTTTTTT.

The chain carries TRBV27 and TRBJ1-1, with D hard to call. CDR3 length: 11 amino acids. The V and J ends lost 4 bases and 4 bases respectively, with 4 bases between them. The V gene's germline CDR1 is MNHEY and CDR2 SMNVEV (reference sequence). The CDR3 protein is CASSSGTEAFF. CDR3 sequence (DNA): TGTGCCAGCAGTTCCGGCACTGAAGCTTTCTTT.